This is a list of T cell receptor beta chains from one sample in a study of control samples from healthy donors and cancer patients. TCRdb's table, derived via immunoSEQ multiplex PCR, lists solely in-frame clones and lacks some. The profile covers 95,000 to 100,000 clones, with around 80% appearing a single time and more than 1.5% taken by the ten largest. Sequencing was performed on blood. The receptors derive from a man aged 55 to 70 in good health. CDR3s include the opening cysteine and the closing phenylalanine or tryptophan. The order of the fields is J gene, V gene, D gene, clone size, CDR3 length, CDR3 DNA, CDR3 protein. A D gene is named only where the DNA matches it firmly. Some rows mark clone size as missing; the rest say once, few, many or name a class of expanded clone.

J gene: TRBJ1-6; V gene: TRBV28; D gene: TRBD1; clone size: few; CDR3 length: 16; CDR3 DNA: TGTGCCAGCAGTTTCTCGCAGGGACAGGAAAATTCACCCCTCCACTTT; CDR3 protein: CASSFSQGQENSPLHF
J gene: TRBJ2-3; V gene: TRBV4-1; D gene: TRBD2; clone size: NA; CDR3 length: 19; CDR3 DNA: TGCGCCAGCAGCCAAGACGTCACTAGCGGGGGGTTATCCACAGATACGCAGTATTTT; CDR3 protein: CASSQDVTSGGLSTDTQYF
J gene: TRBJ1-5; V gene: TRBV7-8; D gene: TRBD1; clone size: NA; CDR3 length: 20; CDR3 DNA: TGTGCCAGCAGCTTAGAGGAGGGGACAGGGGAGGCCTATAGCAATCAGCCCCAGCATTTT; CDR3 protein: CASSLEEGTGEAYSNQPQHF
J gene: TRBJ2-5; V gene: TRBV11-2; D gene: TRBD2; clone size: NA; CDR3 length: 16; CDR3 DNA: TGTGCCAGCAGCTTAGCACCCGGGAGGTATGGGGAGACCCAGTACTTC; CDR3 protein: CASSLAPGRYGETQYF
J gene: TRBJ1-2; V gene: TRBV28; D gene: TRBD1; clone size: NA; CDR3 length: 13; CDR3 DNA: TGTGCCAGCAGTCTAGGGACAGAAGTTGGCTACACCTTC; CDR3 protein: CASSLGTEVGYTF
J gene: TRBJ2-7; V gene: TRBV3-1/TRBV3-2; D gene: NA; clone size: NA; CDR3 length: 15; CDR3 DNA: TGTGCCAGCAGCCAAGATTGGGGTCGGGCCTACGAGCAGTACTTC; CDR3 protein: CASSQDWGRAYEQYF
J gene: TRBJ2-3; V gene: TRBV5-1; D gene: NA; clone size: NA; CDR3 length: 16; CDR3 DNA: TGCGCCAGCAGCTTGAGGACGGCGGGCTCCACAGATACGCAGTATTTT; CDR3 protein: CASSLRTAGSTDTQYF
J gene: TRBJ1-2; V gene: TRBV4-2; D gene: TRBD1; clone size: NA; CDR3 length: 16; CDR3 DNA: TGTGCCAGCAGCCAAGTAGTGGGACAGGGATACTATGGCTACACCTTC; CDR3 protein: CASSQVVGQGYYGYTF
J gene: TRBJ1-2; V gene: TRBV5-6; D gene: TRBD1; clone size: NA; CDR3 length: 14; CDR3 DNA: TGTGCCAGCAGCCCCCGGACAGGGGCGTTCGGCTACACCTTC; CDR3 protein: CASSPRTGAFGYTF
J gene: TRBJ2-3; V gene: TRBV30; D gene: NA; clone size: NA; CDR3 length: 14; CDR3 DNA: TGTGCCTGGAGTGTGGGCGTGGGCACAGATACGCAGTATTTT; CDR3 protein: CAWSVGVGTDTQYF
J gene: TRBJ1-1; V gene: TRBV28; D gene: TRBD1; clone size: NA; CDR3 length: 13; CDR3 DNA: TGTGCCAGCAGGACAGGGGGCAGAACTGAAGCTTTCTTT; CDR3 protein: CASRTGGRTEAFF
J gene: TRBJ2-6; V gene: TRBV6-4; D gene: TRBD1; clone size: NA; CDR3 length: 16; CDR3 DNA: TGTGCCAGCAGTGACGGGACAGGGTCAGGGGCCAACGTCCTGACTTTC; CDR3 protein: CASSDGTGSGANVLTF
J gene: TRBJ1-6; V gene: TRBV9; D gene: NA; clone size: NA; CDR3 length: 13; CDR3 DNA: TGTGCCAGCAGCGCGAAAATCGATTCACCCCTCCACTTT; CDR3 protein: CASSAKIDSPLHF
J gene: TRBJ1-3; V gene: TRBV7-9; D gene: NA; clone size: NA; CDR3 length: 15; CDR3 DNA: TGTGCCAGCCGTGGGGCCGGGGGCTCTGGAAACACCATATATTTT; CDR3 protein: CASRGAGGSGNTIYF
J gene: TRBJ2-3; V gene: TRBV6-1; D gene: NA; clone size: NA; CDR3 length: 16; CDR3 DNA: TGTGCCAGCAGTGAATTCGTTGAATATGCTTCAGATACGCAGTATTTT; CDR3 protein: CASSEFVEYASDTQYF
J gene: TRBJ2-1; V gene: TRBV15; D gene: TRBD2; clone size: few; CDR3 length: 18; CDR3 DNA: TGTGCCACCAGCAGATTGACCGGGACTAGCGGCTCCTACAATGAGCAGTTCTTC; CDR3 protein: CATSRLTGTSGSYNEQFF
J gene: TRBJ2-2; V gene: TRBV3-1/TRBV3-2; D gene: NA; clone size: NA; CDR3 length: 16; CDR3 DNA: TGTGCCAGCAGCCAAGATTGGAGTAGCGGCACCGGGGAGCTGTTTTTT; CDR3 protein: CASSQDWSSGTGELFF
J gene: TRBJ2-3; V gene: TRBV5-6; D gene: NA; clone size: few; CDR3 length: 14; CDR3 DNA: TGTGCCAGCAGCTTGACCCAGGACACAGATACGCAGTATTTT; CDR3 protein: CASSLTQDTDTQYF
J gene: TRBJ1-1; V gene: TRBV5-5; D gene: NA; clone size: NA; CDR3 length: 13; CDR3 DNA: TGTGCCAGCACCCGGACAGTTGCCACTGAAGCTTTCTTT; CDR3 protein: CASTRTVATEAFF
J gene: TRBJ2-5; V gene: TRBV5-6; D gene: TRBD2; clone size: NA; CDR3 length: 16; CDR3 DNA: TGTGCCAGCAGCGGGGGACTAGCGGGACTACAAGAGACCCAGTACTTC; CDR3 protein: CASSGGLAGLQETQYF
J gene: TRBJ2-3; V gene: TRBV6-4; D gene: NA; clone size: NA; CDR3 length: 14; CDR3 DNA: TGTGCCAGCAGTGATGGTCCCGACACAGATACGCAGTATTTT; CDR3 protein: CASSDGPDTDTQYF
J gene: TRBJ2-7; V gene: TRBV2; D gene: TRBD2; clone size: few; CDR3 length: 16; CDR3 DNA: TGTGCCAGCAGTCCCCGGCGGGGGGGGCGGGACTACGAGCAGTACTTC; CDR3 protein: CASSPRRGGRDYEQYF
J gene: TRBJ2-1; V gene: TRBV7-6; D gene: TRBD2; clone size: NA; CDR3 length: 15; CDR3 DNA: TGTGCCAGCAGCTCGACCAGCGGGAGCAGAAATGAGCAGTTCTTC; CDR3 protein: CASSSTSGSRNEQFF
J gene: TRBJ1-2; V gene: TRBV4-1; D gene: NA; clone size: few; CDR3 length: 16; CDR3 DNA: TGCGCCAGCAGCCAAACCTCCGGGGCGGTCAACTATGGCTACACCTTC; CDR3 protein: CASSQTSGAVNYGYTF
J gene: TRBJ2-1; V gene: TRBV2; D gene: NA; clone size: once; CDR3 length: 14; CDR3 DNA: TGTGCCAGCAGTGTAAGGACCTCCTACAATGAGCAGTTCTTC; CDR3 protein: CASSVRTSYNEQFF
J gene: TRBJ2-3; V gene: TRBV12-3/TRBV12-4; D gene: NA; clone size: NA; CDR3 length: 11; CDR3 DNA: TGTGCCAGCAGTTTCACAGATACGCAGTATTTT; CDR3 protein: CASSFTDTQYF
J gene: TRBJ2-5; V gene: TRBV28; D gene: TRBD2; clone size: NA; CDR3 length: 20; CDR3 DNA: TGTGCCAGCTTAACAGGGACCGGGACTAGCGGGACGGTAGCCTGGGAGACCCAGTACTTC; CDR3 protein: CASLTGTGTSGTVAWETQYF
J gene: TRBJ2-1; V gene: TRBV14; D gene: TRBD2; clone size: NA; CDR3 length: 17; CDR3 DNA: TGTGCCAGCAGCCAAGGAACCTTAGCGGGCCTATTCGCGGAGCAGTTCTTC; CDR3 protein: CASSQGTLAGLFAEQFF
J gene: TRBJ2-5; V gene: TRBV7-6; D gene: TRBD2; clone size: NA; CDR3 length: 19; CDR3 DNA: TGTGCCAGCAGCTTAGGGATAAGGAGGCTAGCGGGGAAACAAGAGACCCAGTACTTC; CDR3 protein: CASSLGIRRLAGKQETQYF
J gene: TRBJ1-4; V gene: TRBV11-2; D gene: NA; clone size: NA; CDR3 length: 18; CDR3 DNA: TGTGCCAGCAGCTTGAGACCCCAGGGGACGAAAAATAATGAAAAACTGTTTTTT; CDR3 protein: CASSLRPQGTKNNEKLFF
J gene: TRBJ1-1; V gene: TRBV11-1; D gene: NA; clone size: NA; CDR3 length: 15; CDR3 DNA: TGTGCCAGCAGCCCGACGGGGGCCAGGTTAGGAGAAGCTTTCTTT; CDR3 protein: CASSPTGARLGEAFF
J gene: TRBJ1-1; V gene: TRBV10-2; D gene: TRBD1; clone size: NA; CDR3 length: 14; CDR3 DNA: TGCGCCAGCAGGGTCCGGGACAGGGGGATCGGGGCTTTCTTT; CDR3 protein: CASRVRDRGIGAFF
J gene: TRBJ2-5; V gene: TRBV11-2; D gene: TRBD2; clone size: few; CDR3 length: 16; CDR3 DNA: TGTGCCAGCAGCTTACCCCCACTAGCGGGGTCAGAGACCCAGTACTTC; CDR3 protein: CASSLPPLAGSETQYF
J gene: TRBJ1-3; V gene: TRBV5-6; D gene: NA; clone size: NA; CDR3 length: 12; CDR3 DNA: TGTGCCAGCAGCTTGGGCCCAAACACCATATATTTT; CDR3 protein: CASSLGPNTIYF
J gene: TRBJ1-2; V gene: TRBV6-5; D gene: NA; clone size: NA; CDR3 length: 13; CDR3 DNA: TGTGCCAGTCTCAGTCCAGCTAACTATGGCTACACCTTC; CDR3 protein: CASLSPANYGYTF
J gene: TRBJ2-2; V gene: TRBV10-3; D gene: NA; clone size: NA; CDR3 length: 16; CDR3 DNA: TGTGCCATCAGTGAGTCTCGAACGGGAGTCACCGGGGAGCTGTTTTTT; CDR3 protein: CAISESRTGVTGELFF
J gene: TRBJ2-1; V gene: TRBV11-3; D gene: TRBD2; clone size: NA; CDR3 length: 16; CDR3 DNA: TGTGCCAGCAGCTTAGTGGCGACTAGCGGGAGAAATGAGCAGTTCTTC; CDR3 protein: CASSLVATSGRNEQFF
J gene: TRBJ1-1; V gene: TRBV19; D gene: NA; clone size: NA; CDR3 length: 15; CDR3 DNA: TGTGCCAGTAGTTTCGGCGACAGACGGAACACTGAAGCTTTCTTT; CDR3 protein: CASSFGDRRNTEAFF
J gene: TRBJ1-2; V gene: TRBV4-1; D gene: TRBD1; clone size: NA; CDR3 length: 17; CDR3 DNA: TGCGCCAGCAGCCAAAAACCCCGGGACAGGGAGGCCTATGGCTACACCTTC; CDR3 protein: CASSQKPRDREAYGYTF
J gene: TRBJ1-1; V gene: TRBV21-1; D gene: NA; clone size: NA; CDR3 length: 14; CDR3 DNA: TGTGCCAGCAGCACGACAGTCGTGAACACTGAAGCTTTCTTT; CDR3 protein: CASSTTVVNTEAFF
J gene: TRBJ2-7; V gene: TRBV5-6; D gene: TRBD1; clone size: NA; CDR3 length: 14; CDR3 DNA: TGTGCCAGCAGACCCGGACAGGGTTTTTACGAGCAGTACTTC; CDR3 protein: CASRPGQGFYEQYF
J gene: TRBJ2-7; V gene: TRBV11-2; D gene: TRBD2; clone size: NA; CDR3 length: 13; CDR3 DNA: TGTGCCAGCAGCTTAGCTTGGGGGGGCGAGCAGTACTTC; CDR3 protein: CASSLAWGGEQYF
J gene: TRBJ2-7; V gene: TRBV5-1; D gene: TRBD1; clone size: NA; CDR3 length: 15; CDR3 DNA: TGCGCCAGCAGCTTGGTAGGAACAGGGGTCTACGAGCAGTACTTC; CDR3 protein: CASSLVGTGVYEQYF
J gene: TRBJ2-3; V gene: TRBV9; D gene: TRBD2; clone size: NA; CDR3 length: 17; CDR3 DNA: TGTGCCAGCAGCGTAGGAGTGACTAGCGGGAGAAGAGATACGCAGTATTTT; CDR3 protein: CASSVGVTSGRRDTQYF
J gene: TRBJ2-3; V gene: TRBV5-4; D gene: NA; clone size: once; CDR3 length: 15; CDR3 DNA: TGTGCCAGCAGCCTGGGTCTCGCAGGCACAGATACGCAGTATTTT; CDR3 protein: CASSLGLAGTDTQYF
J gene: TRBJ2-2; V gene: TRBV15; D gene: NA; clone size: NA; CDR3 length: 14; CDR3 DNA: TGTGCCACCAGCAGAGGGACGAACACCGGGGAGCTGTTTTTT; CDR3 protein: CATSRGTNTGELFF
J gene: TRBJ2-3; V gene: TRBV9; D gene: TRBD1; clone size: NA; CDR3 length: 16; CDR3 DNA: TGTGCCAGCAGCGCGAGAGGACAGGGACTCACAGATACGCAGTATTTT; CDR3 protein: CASSARGQGLTDTQYF
J gene: TRBJ2-3; V gene: TRBV5-4; D gene: TRBD1; clone size: NA; CDR3 length: 16; CDR3 DNA: TGTGCCAGCAGCTCGACGAACAGGGGGCGGTCAGATACGCAGTATTTT; CDR3 protein: CASSSTNRGRSDTQYF
J gene: TRBJ2-7; V gene: TRBV6-1; D gene: TRBD1; clone size: NA; CDR3 length: 14; CDR3 DNA: TGTGCCAGCAGTGAAGCGTACAGGGGACGCGAGCAGTACTTC; CDR3 protein: CASSEAYRGREQYF
J gene: TRBJ1-2; V gene: TRBV5-1; D gene: NA; clone size: NA; CDR3 length: 13; CDR3 DNA: TGCGCCAGCAGTTTAGGATTAAGCTATGGCTACACCTTC; CDR3 protein: CASSLGLSYGYTF
J gene: TRBJ1-3; V gene: TRBV11-1; D gene: NA; clone size: NA; CDR3 length: 14; CDR3 DNA: TGTGCCAGCAGCGCCGGGACCTCTGGAAACACCATATATTTT; CDR3 protein: CASSAGTSGNTIYF
J gene: TRBJ1-2; V gene: TRBV6-5; D gene: TRBD1; clone size: NA; CDR3 length: 14; CDR3 DNA: TGTGCCAGCAAGCAGACAGGGGTCGCCTATGGCTACACCTTC; CDR3 protein: CASKQTGVAYGYTF
J gene: TRBJ2-1; V gene: TRBV6-5; D gene: TRBD2; clone size: NA; CDR3 length: 15; CDR3 DNA: TGTGCCAGCAGTTACTCCGGGACTAGCGGGAGAGGGCTGTTCTTC; CDR3 protein: CASSYSGTSGRGLFF